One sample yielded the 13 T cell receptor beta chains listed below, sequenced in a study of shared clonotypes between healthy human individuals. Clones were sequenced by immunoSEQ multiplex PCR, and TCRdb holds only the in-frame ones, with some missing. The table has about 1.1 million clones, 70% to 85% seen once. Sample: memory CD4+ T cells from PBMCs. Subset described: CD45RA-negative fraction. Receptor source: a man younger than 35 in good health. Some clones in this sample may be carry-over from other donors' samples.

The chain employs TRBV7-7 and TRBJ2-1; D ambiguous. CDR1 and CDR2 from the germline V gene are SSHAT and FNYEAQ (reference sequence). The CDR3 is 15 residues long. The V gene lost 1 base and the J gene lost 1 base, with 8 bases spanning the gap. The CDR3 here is CASSLEPQSYNEQFF. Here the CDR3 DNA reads TGTGCCAGCAGCTTAGAGCCGCAATCCTACAATGAGCAGTTCTTC. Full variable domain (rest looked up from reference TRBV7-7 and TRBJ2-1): GAGVSQSPRYKVTKRGQDVTLRCDPISSHATLYWYQQALGQGPEFLTYFNYEAQPDKSGLPSDRFSAERPEGSISTLTIQRTEQRDSAMYRCASSLEPQSYNEQFFGPGTRLTVL.

This CDR3 reads CASSINSNQPQHF. The CDR3 DNA reads as TGCGCCAGCAGCATTAATAGCAATCAGCCCCAGCATTTT. The rearrangement joins TRBV5-1 to TRBJ1-5; D remains ambiguous. V lost 4 bases to trimming and J lost 0 bases, with 5 bases between them. CDR1 and CDR2 (germline): SGHRS, YFSETQ. This CDR3 comprises 13 residues. Filled out from reference TRBV5-1 and TRBJ1-5, the complete variable domain reads KAGVTQTPRYLIKTRGQQVTLSCSPISGHRSVSWYQQTPGQGLQFLFEYFSETQRNKGNFPGRFSGRQFSNSRSEMNVSTLELGDSALYLCASSINSNQPQHFGDGTRLSIL.

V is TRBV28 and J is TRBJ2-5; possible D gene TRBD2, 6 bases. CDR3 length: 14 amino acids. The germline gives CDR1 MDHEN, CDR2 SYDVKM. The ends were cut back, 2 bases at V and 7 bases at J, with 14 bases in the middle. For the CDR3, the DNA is TGTGCCAGCAGTTTAAGGGCCCCGCGGGGGACCCAGTACTTC. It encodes CASSLRAPRGTQYF. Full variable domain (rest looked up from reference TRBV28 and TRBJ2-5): DVKVTQSSRYLVKRTGEKVFLECVQDMDHENMFWYRQDPGLGLRLIYFSYDVKMKEKGDIPEGYSVSREKKERFSLILESASTNQTSMYLCASSLRAPRGTQYFGPGTRLLVL.

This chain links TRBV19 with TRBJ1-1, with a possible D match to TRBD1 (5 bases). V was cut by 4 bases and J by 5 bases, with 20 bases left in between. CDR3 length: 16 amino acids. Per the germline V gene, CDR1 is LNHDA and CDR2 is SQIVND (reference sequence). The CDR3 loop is CASSTHRPPSRTEAFF. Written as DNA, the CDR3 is TGTGCCAGTAGTACCCACAGGCCTCCCTCGAGGACTGAAGCTTTCTTT. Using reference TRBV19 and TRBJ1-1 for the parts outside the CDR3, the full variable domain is DGGITQSPKYLFRKEGQNVTLSCEQNLNHDAMYWYRQDPGQGLRLIYYSQIVNDFQKGDIAEGYSVSREKKESFPLTVTSAQKNPTAFYLCASSTHRPPSRTEAFFGQGTRLTVV.

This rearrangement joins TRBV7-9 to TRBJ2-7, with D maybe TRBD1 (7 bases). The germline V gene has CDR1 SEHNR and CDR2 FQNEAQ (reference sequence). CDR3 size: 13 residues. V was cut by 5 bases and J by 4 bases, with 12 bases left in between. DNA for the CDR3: TGTGCCAGCAGCGCGGGGACAGCATACGAGCAGTACTTC. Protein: CASSAGTAYEQYF. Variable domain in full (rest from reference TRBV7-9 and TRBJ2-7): DTGVSQNPRHKITKRGQNVTFRCDPISEHNRLYWYRQTLGQGPEFLTYFQNEAQLEKSRLLSDRFSAERPKGSFSTLEIQRTEQGDSAMYLCASSAGTAYEQYFGPGTRLTVT.

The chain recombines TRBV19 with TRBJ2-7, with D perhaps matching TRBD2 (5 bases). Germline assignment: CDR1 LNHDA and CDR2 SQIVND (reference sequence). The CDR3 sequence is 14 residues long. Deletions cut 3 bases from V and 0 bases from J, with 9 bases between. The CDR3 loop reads CASSMIGDSYEQYF. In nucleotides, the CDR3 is TGTGCCAGTAGTATGATCGGGGACTCCTACGAGCAGTACTTC.

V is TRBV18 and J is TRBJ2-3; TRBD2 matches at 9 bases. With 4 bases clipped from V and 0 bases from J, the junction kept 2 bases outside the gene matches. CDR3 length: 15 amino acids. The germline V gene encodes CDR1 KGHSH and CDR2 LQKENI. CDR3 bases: TGTGCCAGCTCACGACTAGCGGATAGCACAGATACGCAGTATTTT. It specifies CASSRLADSTDTQYF.

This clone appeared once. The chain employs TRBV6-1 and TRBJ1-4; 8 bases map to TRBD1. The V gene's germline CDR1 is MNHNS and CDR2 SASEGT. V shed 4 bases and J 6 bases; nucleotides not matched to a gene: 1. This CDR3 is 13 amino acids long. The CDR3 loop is CASSATGDEKLFF. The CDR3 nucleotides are TGTGCCAGCAGTGCGACAGGGGATGAAAAACTGTTTTTT.

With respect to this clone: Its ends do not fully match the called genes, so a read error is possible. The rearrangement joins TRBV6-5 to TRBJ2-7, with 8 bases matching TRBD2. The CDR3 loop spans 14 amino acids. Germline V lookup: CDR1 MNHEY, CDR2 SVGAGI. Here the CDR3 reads CASSYGTRSSEQYF. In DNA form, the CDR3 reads TGTGCCAGCAGTTACGGGACTAGATCCTCCGAGCAGTACTTC.

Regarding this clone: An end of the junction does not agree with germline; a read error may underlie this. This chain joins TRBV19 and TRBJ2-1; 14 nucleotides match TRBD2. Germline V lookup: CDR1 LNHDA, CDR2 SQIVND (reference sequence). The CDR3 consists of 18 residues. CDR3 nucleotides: TGTGCCAGTAGTCCGGGACTAGCGGGAGTAGTTGGGTACAATGAGCAGCTCTTC. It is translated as CASSPGLAGVVGYNEQLF.

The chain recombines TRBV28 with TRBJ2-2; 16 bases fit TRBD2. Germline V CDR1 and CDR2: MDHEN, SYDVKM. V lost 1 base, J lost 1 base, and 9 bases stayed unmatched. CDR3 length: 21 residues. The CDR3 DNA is TGTGCCAGCAGTTTATTCCGGGGACTAGCGGGAGGGGTATTGAACACCGGGGAGCTGTTTTTT. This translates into CASSLFRGLAGGVLNTGELFF. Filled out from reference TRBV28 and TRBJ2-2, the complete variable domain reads DVKVTQSSRYLVKRTGEKVFLECVQDMDHENMFWYRQDPGLGLRLIYFSYDVKMKEKGDIPEGYSVSREKKERFSLILESASTNQTSMYLCASSLFRGLAGGVLNTGELFFGEGSRLTVL.

The CDR3 protein is CASSFGQGGNSGANVLTF. The CDR3 DNA reads TGTGCCAGCAGTTTCGGGCAGGGGGGAAACTCTGGGGCCAACGTCCTGACTTTC. This chain links TRBV27 with TRBJ2-6, with a weak D call TRBD1 (7 bases). V was cut by 3 bases and J by 0 bases, with 15 bases left in between. The CDR3 spans 18 residues. Germline assignment: CDR1 MNHEY and CDR2 SMNVEV (reference sequence).

This chain's CDR3 is CASSGQGAGQPQHF. Here the CDR3 DNA reads TGTGCCAGCAGTGGACAGGGGGCCGGGCAGCCCCAGCATTTT. The chain carries TRBV6-1 and TRBJ1-5; 10 bases are a match to TRBD1. Germline V gene sequence: CDR1 MNHNS, CDR2 SASEGT. Unmatched junction bases numbered 4, after V lost 4 bases and J lost 7 bases. CDR3 length equals 14 residues.